The entry below describes one T cell receptor beta chain. Treatment meaning: oral pan-JAK inhibitor, 5-10 mg twice daily. This entry belongs to a study of CD8+ T cells in alopecia areata. cDNA reverse transcribed from extracted RNA served as the sequencing template. This table comes from immunoSEQ multiplex PCR, and its TCRdb copy is limited to in-frame clones, with some not included. The data hold some 240,000 clones, with more than 45% observed a single time. The sequenced sample was CD4+ T cells sorted from blood, obtained at week 4, from a patient treated with tofacitinib. This TCR derives from a human donor with alopecia areata.

CDR3 loop: CAISNYGTANYGYTF. CDR3 DNA sequence: TGTGCCATCAGTAACTACGGGACAGCAAACTATGGCTACACCTTC. The chain joins TRBV10-3 to TRBJ1-2, with 7 bases aligning to TRBD1. V lost 5 bases to trimming and J lost 2 bases; unmatched junction nucleotides: 8. The CDR3 totals 15 residues. Germline CDR1 and CDR2: ENHRY and SYGVKD.